The clone carrying this T cell receptor (beta chain) occurred a few times. Its antigen is not known. Once sorted, every population was more than 98% pure. This record belongs to a study of beta chain features in type 1 diabetes. About the research overall: All samples yielded 85 million to 130 million examined sorted cells. General study findings and limits: A moderate, significant TCRB CDR3 shortening appeared in type 1 diabetes across four CD4+ subsets. Highly expressing activated T cells could be over-counted with a cDNA template.

The germline V gene has CDR1 GTSNPN and CDR2 SVGIG (reference sequence). CDR3 length equals 18 residues. Trimming took 2 bases from V and 0 from J; bases not matched to a gene: 10. Isolated RNA was reverse transcribed in full, so expressed TCRB transcripts were sequenced. The protocol was immunoSEQ multiplex PCR, while the TCRdb copy is restricted to in-frame clones and leaves out a portion. The repertoire includes some 240,000 clones, approximately 10% of them detected once, and approximately 1.4% sits in the top ten. V usage is TRBV30 and J usage is TRBJ2-6, with 7 bases matching TRBD1. The TCR sequence derives from a man aged 18 to 30 in good health. The sample taken for sequencing was central memory CD4+ T cells from blood. CDR3: CAWSTTGTEFSGANVLTF. Here the CDR3 DNA reads TGTGCCTGGAGTACAACCGGGACAGAATTCTCTGGGGCCAACGTCCTGACTTTC.